The rows below give T cell receptor beta chains drawn from one sample of a study of patients and donors after allogeneic stem cell transplantation. In TCRdb, the RT-PCR reads were re-called with MiXCR into one record per CDR3 protein. In the table there are approximately 200,000 distinct CDR3 sequences, roughly 38% of which are singletons. Sequenced sample: blood, either unsorted or a sorted T cell fraction (not recorded which). The receptors shown here come from a human donor who was either an allogeneic HSCT recipient or a stem cell or donor lymphocyte infusion donor (not recorded which). It is not recorded whose cells these are; they may come from a transplant donor. The CDR3 runs from the conserved cysteine through the conserved F or W. Each record gives: D gene, J gene, V gene, clone size, CDR3 DNA, CDR3 protein. A D gene is named only where the DNA matches it firmly. Some rows mark clone size as missing; the rest say once, few, many or name a class of expanded clone.

D: NA
J: TRBJ1-1
V: TRBV4-2
size: many
DNA: TGTGCCAGCAGGGGTTCGGACACTGAAGCTTTCTTT
CDR3: CASRGSDTEAFF

D: TRBD2
J: TRBJ2-7
V: TRBV24-1
size: NA
DNA: TGTGCCACCAGTGATCCGAGCGGGGGCACCTACGAGCAGTACTTC
CDR3: CATSDPSGGTYEQYF

D: TRBD1
J: TRBJ1-5
V: TRBV29-1
size: few
DNA: TGCAGCGTTTGTAACAGGGGTATCGTCAATCAGCCCCAGCATTTT
CDR3: CSVCNRGIVNQPQHF

D: NA
J: TRBJ1-6
V: TRBV12-3/TRBV12-4
size: NA
DNA: TGTGCCAGCAGTGGGAAGACAGGCGCTAATTCACCCCTCCACTTT
CDR3: CASSGKTGANSPLHF

D: NA
J: TRBJ2-2
V: TRBV12-3/TRBV12-4
size: NA
DNA: TGTGCCAGCAGTGAGGCCCGGGCGAACACCGGGGAGCTGTTTTTT
CDR3: CASSEARANTGELFF

D: TRBD2
J: TRBJ2-5
V: TRBV9
size: NA
DNA: TGTGCCAGCAGCGTAGCTAGCGGGGACGGAACCCAGTACTTC
CDR3: CASSVASGDGTQYF

D: NA
J: TRBJ1-2
V: TRBV25-1
size: NA
DNA: TGTGCCAGCAGTGAAACTGGTATTGGCTACACCTTC
CDR3: CASSETGIGYTF

D: NA
J: TRBJ1-5
V: TRBV7-3
size: NA
DNA: TGTGCCAGCAGTGGGACGGCTAGCAATCAGCCCCAGCATTTT
CDR3: CASSGTASNQPQHF

D: TRBD1
J: TRBJ1-2
V: TRBV29-1
size: NA
DNA: TGCAGCGCCGTAGGTAGGGACAGCTACCTCTATGGCTACACCTTC
CDR3: CSAVGRDSYLYGYTF

D: TRBD1
J: TRBJ2-7
V: TRBV5-1
size: once
DNA: TGCGCCAGCAGCTTGGGCCGGGACAGGACCTACGAGCAGTACTTC
CDR3: CASSLGRDRTYEQYF

D: NA
J: TRBJ2-2
V: TRBV6-6
size: NA
DNA: TGTGCCAGCAGTCCCGGAGGGGGCTACGACACCGGGGAGCTGTTTTTT
CDR3: CASSPGGGYDTGELFF

D: NA
J: TRBJ2-1
V: TRBV20-1
size: NA
DNA: TGCAGTGCTAGTCAACAGACCTCCTACAATGAGCAGTTCTTC
CDR3: CSASQQTSYNEQFF

D: NA
J: TRBJ1-2
V: TRBV9
size: few
DNA: TGTGCCAGCAGCGTAGGCCCGGTAGACTATGGCTACACCTTC
CDR3: CASSVGPVDYGYTF

D: NA
J: TRBJ2-3
V: TRBV19
size: once
DNA: TGTGCCAGTCGTAGGAGCGCCACAGATACGCAGTATTTT
CDR3: CASRRSATDTQYF

D: TRBD2
J: TRBJ2-2
V: TRBV30
size: NA
DNA: TGTGCCAACCCGACTAGCGCCTCGAACACCGGGGAGCTGTTTTTT
CDR3: CANPTSASNTGELFF

D: NA
J: TRBJ2-7
V: TRBV6-2/TRBV6-3
size: NA
DNA: TGTGCCAGCAAGACAGGAAACCTCTACGAGCAGTACTTC
CDR3: CASKTGNLYEQYF

D: NA
J: TRBJ2-5
V: TRBV28
size: few
DNA: TGTGCCAGCGCAAATCTAGGCGGCCAAGAGACCCAGTACTTC
CDR3: CASANLGGQETQYF

D: NA
J: TRBJ2-3
V: TRBV18
size: NA
DNA: TGTGCCAGCTCACCACCAAGTATTACAGATACGCAGTATTTC
CDR3: CASSPPSITDTQYF

D: TRBD1
J: TRBJ1-2
V: TRBV4-1
size: NA
DNA: TGCGCCAGCAGCCGATCGGACAGGGTCGACTATGGCTACACCTTC
CDR3: CASSRSDRVDYGYTF

D: NA
J: TRBJ2-1
V: TRBV7-7
size: few
DNA: TGTGCCAGCAGCTTAGTGCAGGGCGGGAATGAGCAGTTCTTC
CDR3: CASSLVQGGNEQFF

D: NA
J: TRBJ2-7
V: TRBV9
size: few
DNA: TGTGCCAGCAGCGTAGGGGTAGACTACGAGCAGTACTTC
CDR3: CASSVGVDYEQYF

D: TRBD2
J: TRBJ2-7
V: TRBV4-2
size: NA
DNA: TGTGCCAGCAGCCAAGATCAGCGGGGGGCCTACGAGCAGTACTTC
CDR3: CASSQDQRGAYEQYF

D: TRBD1
J: TRBJ1-6
V: TRBV6-6
size: few
DNA: TGTGCCAGCAGTTACGAACAGGGGAGGAGGGGATCACCCCTCCACTTT
CDR3: CASSYEQGRRGSPLHF